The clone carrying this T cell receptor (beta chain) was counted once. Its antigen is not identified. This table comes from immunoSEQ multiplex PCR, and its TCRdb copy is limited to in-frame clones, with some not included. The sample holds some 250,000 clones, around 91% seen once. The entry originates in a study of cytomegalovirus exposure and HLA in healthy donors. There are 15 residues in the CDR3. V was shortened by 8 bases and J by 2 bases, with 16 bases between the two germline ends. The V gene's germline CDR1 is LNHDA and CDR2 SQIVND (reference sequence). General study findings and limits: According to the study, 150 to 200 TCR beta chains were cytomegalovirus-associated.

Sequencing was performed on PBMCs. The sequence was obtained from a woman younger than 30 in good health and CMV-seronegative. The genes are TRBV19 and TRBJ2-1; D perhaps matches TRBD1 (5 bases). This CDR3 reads CASQSRDRAYNEQFF. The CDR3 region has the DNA TGTGCCAGTCAGAGCAGGGATAGGGCCTACAATGAGCAGTTCTTC.